The present T cell receptor (beta chain) was sequenced within a study of siplizumab effects on memory and regulatory T cells. The CDR3 runs 20 residues. Germline values: CDR1 MGHRA, CDR2 YSYEKL. With 3 bases clipped from V and 2 bases from J, the junction kept 14 bases outside the gene matches. For 5 to 6 days at 37°C, the mixed lymphocyte reaction cells were kept in coculture. Method: immunoSEQ multiplex PCR; TCRdb's copy keeps in-frame clones and lacks some. The sample records 15,000 to 20,000 clones, around 43% being singletons. Remarks on this clone: Antigen unknown.

Input material: CFSE-low (dividing) CD4+ T cells sorted from an allogeneic mixed lymphocyte reaction. V usage is TRBV4-1 and J usage is TRBJ2-6; 9 nucleotides line up with TRBD2. The receptor comes from a human donor in good health; the cells came from an allogeneic mixed lymphocyte reaction. Some clones in this sample may be carry-over from other donors' samples. The CDR3 spells CASSQSSKGLASPGANVLTF. CDR3 sequence (DNA): TGCGCCAGCAGCCAGTCCTCAAAGGGACTAGCATCTCCTGGGGCCAACGTCCTGACTTTC.